This T cell receptor (beta chain) was captured in a study of cytomegalovirus exposure and HLA in healthy donors. Primers: 60 Vbeta forward and 13 Jbeta reverse. Profiled with immunoSEQ multiplex PCR; TCRdb holds only in-frame clones, not every one. The table shows about 200,000 clones, with approximately 90% occurring only once. The CDR3 has 15 amino acids. The germline V gene has CDR1 SGHRS and CDR2 YFSETQ. Unmatched junction bases numbered 9, after V lost 4 bases and J lost 5 bases. This TCR derives from a boy between 2 and 10 years old in good health and CMV-seronegative. The sequenced sample was PBMCs. The chain recombines TRBV5-1 with TRBJ2-5; 9 bases align to TRBD2. CDR3 nucleotide sequence: TGCGCCAGCAGCATATCGGGACTAGCAGCGGAGACCCAGTACTTC. This encodes CASSISGLAAETQYF.